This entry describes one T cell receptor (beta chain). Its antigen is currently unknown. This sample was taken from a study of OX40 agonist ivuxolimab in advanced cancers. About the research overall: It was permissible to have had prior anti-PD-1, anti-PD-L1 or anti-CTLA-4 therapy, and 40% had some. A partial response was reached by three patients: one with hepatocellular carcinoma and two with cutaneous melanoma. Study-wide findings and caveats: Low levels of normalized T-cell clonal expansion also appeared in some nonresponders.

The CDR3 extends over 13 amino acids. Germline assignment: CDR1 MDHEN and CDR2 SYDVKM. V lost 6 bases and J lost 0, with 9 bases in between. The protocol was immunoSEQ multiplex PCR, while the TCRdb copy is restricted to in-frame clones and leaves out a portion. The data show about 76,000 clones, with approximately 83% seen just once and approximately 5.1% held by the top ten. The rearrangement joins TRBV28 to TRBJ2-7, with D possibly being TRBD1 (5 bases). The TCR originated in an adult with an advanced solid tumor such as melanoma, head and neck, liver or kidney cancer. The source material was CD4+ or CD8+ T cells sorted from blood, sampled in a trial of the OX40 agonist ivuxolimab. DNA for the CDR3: TGTGCCAGCAGGGGGCGCGTCTCCTACGAGCAGTACTTC. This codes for CASRGRVSYEQYF.